The clone carrying this T cell receptor (beta chain) came up a few times. Treatment in this sample: oral pan-JAK inhibitor, 5-10 mg twice daily. Punch biopsies of lesional scalp, plus peripheral blood, were taken from alopecia areata patients. cDNA prepared by RNA extraction and subsequent reverse transcription served as the template for sequencing. Assay used: immunoSEQ multiplex PCR; TCRdb lists only in-frame clones, some missing. The sample holds around 200,000 clones, 50% to 75% seen once. The sample belongs to a study of CD8+ T cells in alopecia areata. Study-wide context: Tofacitinib therapy lasting 6 to 18 months was followed by 6 months off drug.

The sequenced sample was CD4+ T cells sorted from blood, obtained at week 4, from a patient treated with tofacitinib. This receptor was taken from a human donor with alopecia areata.

The CDR3 DNA reads as TGCAGCGTCAGTGACGCTAGCAATCAGCCCCAGCATTTT. It translates to CSVSDASNQPQHF. J is TRBJ1-5 and V is TRBV29-1; no firm D call. V dropped 6 bases and J dropped 0 bases, with 9 bases sitting between them. The germline CDR1 and CDR2 sequences are SQVTM and ANQGSEA. The CDR3 loop spans 13 amino acids.